The clone carrying this T cell receptor (beta chain) was seen repeatedly, ten times or more. TCRdb re-called the RT-PCR reads with MiXCR, one entry per CDR3 protein. This table holds more than 600,000 distinct CDR3 sequences, 11% to 15% found once. With 0 bases removed from V and 2 bases from J, the gap between germline ends came to 10 bases. CDR1 and CDR2 (germline): MNHEY, SVGAGI. The CDR3 contains 15 residues. What was sequenced was memory CD4+ T cells from blood. The TCR sequence derives from a female donor in good health, serving as a healthy control. The chain combines TRBV6-5 with TRBJ1-2; a weak D match, TRBD1 (5 bases). This CDR3 reads CASSYSGHSNYGYTF. As DNA, the CDR3 is TGTGCCAGCAGTTACTCAGGACACTCCAACTATGGCTACACCTTC.